This T cell receptor beta chain was obtained from a study of regulatory T cells in long-lasting Graves disease. CDR3 regions were amplified by Arm-PCR using iRepertoire HTBI primers to build TCR beta libraries. One entry per CDR3 protein results from TCRdb running MiXCR on the multiplex PCR reads. The sample yields over 350,000 distinct CDR3 sequences, less than 15% seen once. In its sample, this clonotype was seen many times. Time point denoted: newly diagnosed GD, antithyroid drugs for less than 3 months. RNA isolated from PBMCs was used to make the TCR library. V was shortened by 2 bases and J by 9 bases, with 8 bases between the two germline ends. The CDR3 extends over 12 amino acids. The same data also went into a second study, on T cells in Graves' hyperthyroidism and ophthalmopathy.

The TCR sequence derives from a woman aged 45-59 years with Graves disease. The sequenced sample was peripheral blood mononuclear cells (PBMCs), obtained at new diagnosis, from a patient treated with antithyroid drugs. This chain joins TRBV12-3 or TRBV12-4 and TRBJ1-5; D unresolved. CDR3 loop: CASSLRFWPQHF. CDR3 in DNA: TGTGCCAGCAGTTTAAGGTTCTGGCCCCAGCATTTT.